This T cell receptor beta chain originates from a study of CD8 T cells in ankylosing spondylitis. Overall study findings and caveats: There was reportedly significant enrichment of clones that were disease-linked in matched ankylosing spondylitis synovial fluid. CD8+ cells made up the disease-linked clones, which were relatively rare in peripheral blood. A subset of motif variants has previously been described in the synovial fluid and blood of reactive arthritis. Within ankylosing spondylitis blood, a TCR beta motif made up of seven or eight highly homologous variants appeared to be characteristic.

Library preparation for TCR beta used quantitative 5'-RACE with molecular barcodes. TCRdb independently ran MiXCR on the 5' RACE reads; one entry per CDR3 protein. This sample has 500,000 or so distinct CDR3 sequences, with about 5.2% found just once. This clonotype was detected a few times. Its antigen remains unknown. Sequencing used blood, either unsorted or a sorted T cell fraction (not recorded which). The clonotype comes from a male donor with ankylosing spondylitis.

The CDR3 is CSVDPTSFGEQFF. The CDR3, as DNA: TGCAGCGTTGACCCAACTAGCTTTGGTGAGCAGTTCTTC. The V and J genes are TRBV29-1 and TRBJ2-1; a weak D match, TRBD2 (6 bases). The length of the CDR3 is 13 residues. Trimming stripped 3 bases from V and 9 bases from J, with 15 bases between. Germline V gene data show CDR1 as SQVTM and CDR2 as ANQGSEA.